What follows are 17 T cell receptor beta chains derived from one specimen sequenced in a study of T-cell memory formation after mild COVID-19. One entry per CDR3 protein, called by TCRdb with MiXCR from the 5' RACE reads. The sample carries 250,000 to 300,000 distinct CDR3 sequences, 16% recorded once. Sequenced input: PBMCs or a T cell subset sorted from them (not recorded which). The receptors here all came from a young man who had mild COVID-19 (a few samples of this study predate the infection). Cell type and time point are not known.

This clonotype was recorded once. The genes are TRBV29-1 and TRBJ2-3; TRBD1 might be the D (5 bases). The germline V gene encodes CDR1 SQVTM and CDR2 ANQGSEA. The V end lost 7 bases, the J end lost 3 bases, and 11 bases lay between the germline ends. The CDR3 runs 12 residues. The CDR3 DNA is TGCAGCGATAGGGGCCTAACAGATACGCAGTATTTT. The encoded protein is CSDRGLTDTQYF.

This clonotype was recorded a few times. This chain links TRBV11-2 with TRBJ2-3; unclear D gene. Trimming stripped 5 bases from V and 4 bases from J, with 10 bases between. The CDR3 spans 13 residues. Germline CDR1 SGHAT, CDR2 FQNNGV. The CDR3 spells CASSLIRADTQYF. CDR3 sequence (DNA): TGTGCCAGCAGCCTCATTAGGGCAGATACGCAGTATTTT.

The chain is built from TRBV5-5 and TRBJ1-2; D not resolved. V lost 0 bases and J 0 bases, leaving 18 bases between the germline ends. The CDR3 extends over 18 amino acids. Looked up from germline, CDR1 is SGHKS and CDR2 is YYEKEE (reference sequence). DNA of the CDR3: TGTGCCAGCAGCTTGGCGAGGCTCACCCCTCCGCCTAACTATGGCTACACCTTC. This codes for CASSLARLTPPPNYGYTF.

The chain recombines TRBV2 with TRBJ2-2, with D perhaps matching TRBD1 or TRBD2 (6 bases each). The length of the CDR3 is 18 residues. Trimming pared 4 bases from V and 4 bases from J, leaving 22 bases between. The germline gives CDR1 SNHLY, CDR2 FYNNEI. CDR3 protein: CASSARGVLLPGTGELFF. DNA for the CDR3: TGTGCCAGCAGTGCGAGGGGGGTGCTCCTTCCTGGCACCGGGGAGCTGTTTTTT.

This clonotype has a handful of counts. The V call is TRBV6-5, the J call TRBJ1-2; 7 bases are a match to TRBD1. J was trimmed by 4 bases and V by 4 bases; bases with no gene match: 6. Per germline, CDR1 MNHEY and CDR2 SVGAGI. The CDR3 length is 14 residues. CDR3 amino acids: CASSSRGGFYGYTF. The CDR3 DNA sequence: TGTGCCAGCAGTTCCAGGGGGGGCTTCTATGGCTACACCTTC.

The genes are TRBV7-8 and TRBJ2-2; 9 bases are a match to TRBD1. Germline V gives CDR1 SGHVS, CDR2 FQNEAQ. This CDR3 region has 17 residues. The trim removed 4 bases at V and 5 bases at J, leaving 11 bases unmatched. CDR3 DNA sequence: TGTGCCAGCAGCTCCGACCCGGACAGGGGACCTACCGGGGAGCTGTTTTTT. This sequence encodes CASSSDPDRGPTGELFF.

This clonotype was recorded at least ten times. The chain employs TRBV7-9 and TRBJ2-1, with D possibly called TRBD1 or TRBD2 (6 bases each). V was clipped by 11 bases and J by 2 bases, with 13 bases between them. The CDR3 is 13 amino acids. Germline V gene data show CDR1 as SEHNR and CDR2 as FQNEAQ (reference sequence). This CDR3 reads CAGLQGPYNEQFF. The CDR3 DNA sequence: TGTGCCGGACTACAGGGACCCTACAATGAGCAGTTCTTC.

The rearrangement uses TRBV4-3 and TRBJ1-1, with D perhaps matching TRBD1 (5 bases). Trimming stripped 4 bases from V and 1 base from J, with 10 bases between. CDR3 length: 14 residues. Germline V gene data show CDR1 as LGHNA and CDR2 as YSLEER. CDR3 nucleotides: TGCGCCAGCAGCCGGGAGACAGCGAACACTGAAGCTTTCTTT. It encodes CASSRETANTEAFF.

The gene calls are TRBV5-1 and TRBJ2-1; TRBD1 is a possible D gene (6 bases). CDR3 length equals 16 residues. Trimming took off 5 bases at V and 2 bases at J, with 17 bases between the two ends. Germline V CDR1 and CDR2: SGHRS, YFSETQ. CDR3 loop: CASRKNTGTPYNEQFF. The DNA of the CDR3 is TGCGCCAGCAGAAAGAATACAGGGACCCCCTACAATGAGCAGTTCTTC.

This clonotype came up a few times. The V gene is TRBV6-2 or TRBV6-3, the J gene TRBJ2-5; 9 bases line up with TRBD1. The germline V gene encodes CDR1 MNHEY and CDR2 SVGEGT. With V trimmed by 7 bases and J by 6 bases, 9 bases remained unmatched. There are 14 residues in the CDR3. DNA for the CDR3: TGTGCCAGCACCTACACAGGGGGCGCGAAGACCCAGTACTTC. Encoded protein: CASTYTGGAKTQYF.

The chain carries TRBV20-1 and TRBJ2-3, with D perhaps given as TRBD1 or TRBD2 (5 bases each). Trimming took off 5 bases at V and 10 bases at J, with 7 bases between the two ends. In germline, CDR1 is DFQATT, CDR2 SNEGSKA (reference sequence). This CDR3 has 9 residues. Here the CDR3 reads CSAGTPQYF. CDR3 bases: TGCAGTGCTGGGACCCCGCAGTATTTT.

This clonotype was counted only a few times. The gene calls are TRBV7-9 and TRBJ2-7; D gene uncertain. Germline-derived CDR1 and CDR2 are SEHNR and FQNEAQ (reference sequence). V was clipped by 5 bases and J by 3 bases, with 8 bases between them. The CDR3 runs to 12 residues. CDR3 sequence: CASSQNYYEQYV. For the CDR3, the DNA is TGTGCCAGCAGCCAGAACTACTACGAGCAGTACGTC.

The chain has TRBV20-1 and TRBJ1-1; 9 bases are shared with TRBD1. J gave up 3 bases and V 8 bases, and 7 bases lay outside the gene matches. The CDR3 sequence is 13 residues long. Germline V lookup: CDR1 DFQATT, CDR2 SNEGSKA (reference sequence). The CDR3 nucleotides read TGCAGTCCAAGACAGGGGGTGGACACTGAAGCTTTCTTT. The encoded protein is CSPRQGVDTEAFF.

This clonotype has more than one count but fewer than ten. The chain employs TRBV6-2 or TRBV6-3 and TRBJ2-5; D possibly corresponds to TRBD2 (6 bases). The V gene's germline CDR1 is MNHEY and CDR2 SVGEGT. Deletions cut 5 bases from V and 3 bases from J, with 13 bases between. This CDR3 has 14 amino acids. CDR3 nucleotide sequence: TGTGCCAGCAGTAGCCTGCGGACTAAAGAGACCCAGTACTTC. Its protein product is CASSSLRTKETQYF.

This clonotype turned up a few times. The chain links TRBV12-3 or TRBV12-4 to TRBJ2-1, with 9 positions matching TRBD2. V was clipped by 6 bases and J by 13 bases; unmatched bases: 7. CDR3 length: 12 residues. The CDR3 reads CASSKAGGIQFF. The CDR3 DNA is TGTGCCAGCAGCAAAGCGGGGGGTATACAGTTCTTC.

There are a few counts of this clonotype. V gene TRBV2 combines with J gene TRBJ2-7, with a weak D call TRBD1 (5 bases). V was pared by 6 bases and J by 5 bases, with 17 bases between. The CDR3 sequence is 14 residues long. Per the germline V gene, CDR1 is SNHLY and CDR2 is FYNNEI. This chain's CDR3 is CASRLTVILHEQYF. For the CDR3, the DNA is TGTGCCAGCAGGTTGACAGTTATCCTCCACGAGCAGTACTTC.

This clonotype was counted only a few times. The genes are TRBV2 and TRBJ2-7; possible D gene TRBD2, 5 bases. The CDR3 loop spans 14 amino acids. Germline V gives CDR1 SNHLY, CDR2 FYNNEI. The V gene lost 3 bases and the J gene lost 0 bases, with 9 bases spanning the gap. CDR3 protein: CASSEFGVSYEQYF. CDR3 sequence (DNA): TGTGCCAGCAGTGAGTTCGGGGTCTCCTACGAGCAGTACTTC.